The next 17 T cell receptor beta chains were all read from a single sample in a study of T cell responses to AZD1222 COVID-19 vaccine. TCRdb's table, derived via immunoSEQ multiplex PCR, lists solely in-frame clones and lacks some. The sample records around 100,000 clones, 88% being singletons. Source: peripheral blood, taken on day 0 of AZD1222 vaccination. Receptors originate from an adult in good health.

This clone has a handful of counts. The rearrangement links TRBV6-2 or TRBV6-3 to TRBJ1-5; D gene unclear. Germline V CDR1 and CDR2: MNHEY, SVGEGT. The CDR3 is 14 amino acids. Trimming shortened V by 3 bases and J by 5 bases, and 11 bases separated the two germline ends. DNA for the CDR3: TGTGCCAGCAGTTATAGGGCAGATTATCAGCCCCAGCATTTT. As protein: CASSYRADYQPQHF.

In its sample, this clone was seen once. The V gene is TRBV4-3, the J gene TRBJ2-5, with D hard to call. This CDR3 has 14 amino acids. Germline CDR1 is LGHNA and CDR2 is YSLEER. Between the trimmed V and J ends, which lost 7 bases and 2 bases, there was a span of 14 bases. The CDR3 nucleotides are TGCGCCAGCAAGACGATGGTCCATCAAGAGACCCAGTACTTC. As protein: CASKTMVHQETQYF.

This chain joins TRBV27 and TRBJ2-5; TRBD2 is a possible D gene (6 bases). Trimming removed 2 bases at V and 0 bases at J, with 7 bases between. The CDR3 has 14 residues. The germline CDR1 and CDR2 sequences are MNHEY and SMNVEV (reference sequence). The CDR3 coding sequence is TGTGCCAGCAGTTTAGCGGGGAACCAAGAGACCCAGTACTTC. Translating gives CASSLAGNQETQYF.

This chain links TRBV6-6 with TRBJ2-1; 10 bases are shared with TRBD2. V lost 5 bases and J lost 8; bases outside the gene matches: 12. CDR1 is MNHNY, CDR2 SVGAGI, per germline (reference sequence). The CDR3 length is 16 residues. CDR3 coding DNA: TGTGCCAGCAGTACCCTAGCGGGAGTCGCCTCAGATGAGCAGTTCTTC. Translated, it gives CASSTLAGVASDEQFF.

A single count supports this clone. The J gene is TRBJ2-1, the V gene TRBV7-9; a weak D match, TRBD2 (5 bases). Germline V lookup: CDR1 SEHNR, CDR2 FQNEAQ (reference sequence). The CDR3 runs to 16 residues. Trimming removed 2 bases at V and 0 bases at J, with 11 bases between. CDR3 sequence: CASSLKGSFSYNEQFF. CDR3 sequence (DNA): TGTGCCAGCAGCTTAAAAGGGAGTTTCTCCTACAATGAGCAGTTCTTC. Based on the CDR3 plus reference TRBV7-9 and TRBJ2-1, the full variable domain is DTGVSQNPRHKITKRGQNVTFRCDPISEHNRLYWYRQTLGQGPEFLTYFQNEAQLEKSRLLSDRFSAERPKGSFSTLEIQRTEQGDSAMYLCASSLKGSFSYNEQFFGPGTRLTVL.

The chain links TRBV19 to TRBJ2-7; 11 bases align to TRBD2. CDR3 length: 15 amino acids. Germline CDR1 LNHDA, CDR2 SQIVND (reference sequence). The V segment lost 5 bases and the J segment 2 bases; nucleotides outside the gene matches: 5. The CDR3 nucleotides read TGTGCCAGTAGTCTTACTAGCGGGAGACCCTACGAGCAGTACTTC. Its protein product is CASSLTSGRPYEQYF.

V gene TRBV7-9 combines with J gene TRBJ1-2; 8 positions agree with TRBD1. V shed 2 bases, J shed 4 bases, and the junction held 0 bases outside the gene matches. Germline CDR1 reads SEHNR; CDR2 reads FQNEAQ (reference sequence). The length of the CDR3 is 13 residues. The DNA of the CDR3 is TGTGCCAGCAGCTTACAGGGGGCCTATGGCTACACCTTC. Protein sequence: CASSLQGAYGYTF.

The rearrangement joins TRBV30 to TRBJ2-7; the D gene is possibly TRBD1 (6 bases). Trimming cost V 5 bases and J 3 bases, with 17 bases left between them. The CDR3 spans 14 residues. Germline CDR1 reads GTSNPN; CDR2 reads SVGIG (reference sequence). CDR3 in amino acids: CAWGEQGPLYEQYF. CDR3 DNA sequence: TGTGCCTGGGGGGAACAGGGTCCCCTCTACGAGCAGTACTTC.

This chain links TRBV27 with TRBJ2-7; tentatively, D is TRBD2 (5 bases). Germline loops: CDR1 MNHEY, CDR2 SMNVEV (reference sequence). The CDR3 is 13 amino acids. V was clipped by 5 bases and J by 5 bases, with 13 bases between them. The CDR3 DNA reads TGTGCCAGCAGTCCGGGGTTTTGGGACGAGCAGTACTTC. Its protein product is CASSPGFWDEQYF.

J is TRBJ1-1 and V is TRBV7-3, with unresolved D. The CDR3 loop spans 13 amino acids. Germline V gene data show CDR1 as SGHTA and CDR2 as FQGTGA. V was shortened by 3 bases and J by 1 base, with 6 bases between the two germline ends. This chain's CDR3 is CASSFGENTEAFF. CDR3 nucleotides: TGTGCCAGCAGCTTTGGGGAGAACACTGAAGCTTTCTTT.

This chain joins TRBV27 and TRBJ1-4, with a weak D call TRBD1 (6 bases). V lost 6 bases and J lost 2, with 10 bases in between. The germline V gene has CDR1 MNHEY and CDR2 SMNVEV (reference sequence). The CDR3 loop spans 14 amino acids. CDR3 amino acids: CASSRDNTNEKLFF. The CDR3 DNA follows: TGTGCCAGCAGCCGGGACAACACTAATGAAAAACTGTTTTTT.

This chain connects TRBV19 to TRBJ1-5; 10 nucleotides match TRBD1. The CDR3 length is 13 residues. After removal of 10 bases from V and 5 bases from J, the junction contained 5 bases not matched to a gene. Germline-derived CDR1 and CDR2 are LNHDA and SQIVND (reference sequence). CDR3 nucleotides: TGTGCCACAAAGGACAGGGGGGATCAGCCCCAGCATTTT. Translation: CATKDRGDQPQHF.

This clone appeared once. The chain recombines TRBV13 with TRBJ2-6; 9 positions match TRBD1. With 3 bases clipped from V and 0 bases from J, the junction kept 3 bases outside the gene matches. From germline, CDR1 is PRHDT and CDR2 FYEKMQ (reference sequence). The CDR3 contains 17 residues. The CDR3 here is CASSFGTGSSGANVLTF. Written as DNA, the CDR3 is TGTGCCAGCAGCTTTGGGACAGGGAGCTCTGGGGCCAACGTCCTGACTTTC.

The rearrangement joins TRBV2 to TRBJ2-4; D perhaps matches TRBD1 (5 bases). Germline CDR1 is SNHLY and CDR2 is FYNNEI. There are 15 residues in the CDR3. Trimming cost V 4 bases and J 0 bases, with 10 bases left between them. Here the CDR3 reads CASSGTILAKNIQYF. The CDR3 DNA sequence: TGTGCCAGCAGTGGGACAATTCTAGCCAAAAACATTCAGTACTTC.

This chain joins TRBV27 and TRBJ2-5; D call uncertain. The germline gives CDR1 MNHEY, CDR2 SMNVEV (reference sequence). The CDR3 totals 13 residues. Trimming stripped 4 bases from V and 2 bases from J, with 8 bases between. CDR3 nucleotide sequence: TGTGCCAGCAGTTGGGGTCTTCAAGAGACCCAGTACTTC. Translating it yields CASSWGLQETQYF.

J is TRBJ2-6 and V is TRBV19, with TRBD2 as a possible D gene (5 bases). V lost 5 bases and J lost 4, with 12 bases in between. Germline V gives CDR1 LNHDA, CDR2 SQIVND (reference sequence). This CDR3 spans 15 amino acids. In DNA form, the CDR3 reads TGTGCCAGTAGTCCAGAGGAGGTGGGGGCCAACGTCCTGACTTTC. Protein sequence: CASSPEEVGANVLTF.

The chain employs TRBV27 and TRBJ1-1; D perhaps matches TRBD1 (5 bases). V shed 4 bases and J shed 3 bases, with 12 bases lying between them. Germline lookup yields CDR1 MNHEY and CDR2 SMNVEV (reference sequence). The CDR3 loop spans 14 amino acids. The CDR3 coding sequence is TGTGCCAGCAGTTCCCCAGGGAGATACACTGAAGCTTTCTTT. Translated, it gives CASSSPGRYTEAFF.